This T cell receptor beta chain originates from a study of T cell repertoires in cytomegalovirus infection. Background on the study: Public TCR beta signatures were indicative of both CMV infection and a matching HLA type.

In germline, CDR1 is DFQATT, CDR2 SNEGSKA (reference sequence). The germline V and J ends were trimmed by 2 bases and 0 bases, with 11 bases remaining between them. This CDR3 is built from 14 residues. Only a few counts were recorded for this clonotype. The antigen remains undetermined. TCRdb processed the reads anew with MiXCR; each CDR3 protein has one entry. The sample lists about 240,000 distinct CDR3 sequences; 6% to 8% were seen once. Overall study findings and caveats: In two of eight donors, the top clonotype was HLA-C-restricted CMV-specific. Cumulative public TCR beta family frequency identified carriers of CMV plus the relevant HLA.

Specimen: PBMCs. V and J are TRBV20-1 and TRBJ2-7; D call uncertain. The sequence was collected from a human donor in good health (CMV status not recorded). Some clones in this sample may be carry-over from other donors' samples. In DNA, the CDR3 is TGCAGTGCTAGATTAGTCCAGAGCTCCTACGAGCAGTACTTC. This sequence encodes CSARLVQSSYEQYF.